This TCR beta chain stems from a study of response to subunit inactivated influenza vaccine. This clonotype has a handful of counts. Antigen specificity is unknown. Using its own MiXCR run on the RT-PCR reads, TCRdb lists one record per CDR3 protein. The sample has about 500,000 distinct CDR3 sequences, about 17% seen once. The junction had 4 bases not matched to a gene; V was cut back by 6 bases and J by 6 bases. Germline CDR1 is ENHRY and CDR2 is SYGVKD. This CDR3 region has 12 residues. General observations from the study: It was the authors' suggestion that each seasonal influenza vaccination recruits few new T cells.

V gene TRBV10-3 combines with J gene TRBJ2-7, with 8 bases that match TRBD1. The receptor was derived from a man between 50 and 69 years old who received an inactivated influenza vaccine. Material: CD4+ T cells sorted from PBMCs, obtained roughly 24 months after vaccination. The CDR3 region is CAIRTTGGEQYF. In DNA, the CDR3 is TGTGCCATCAGGACAACAGGGGGCGAGCAGTACTTC.